The rows below give T cell receptor beta chains drawn from one sample of a study of T-cell reconstitution after alpha-beta-depleted transplantation in children. TCRdb reprocessed the PCR reads via MiXCR and lists one record per CDR3 protein. The profile shows a few hundred thousand distinct CDR3 sequences, about 16% of them singletons. The material sequenced was PBMCs from the stem cell graft donor, taken from the stem cell graft. Receptors were obtained from a human donor who donated a stem cell graft to a child with acute lymphoblastic leukemia. Both conserved end residues are part of each CDR3. D genes are given only for firm matches. Only part of the rows carry a size: once, few, many, or a class if the clone is expanded.

clone_size,v_call,j_call,d_call,cdr3_aa,cdr3_nt
few,TRBV6-5,TRBJ2-1,.,CASSYSPGAGIEQFF,TGTGCCAGCAGTTACTCTCCGGGGGCTGGGATTGAGCAGTTCTTC
.,TRBV7-6,TRBJ2-1,TRBD2,CASSPGLAGGLAYNEQFF,TGTGCCAGCAGCCCTGGACTAGCGGGTGGCTTGGCCTACAATGAGCAGTTCTTC
.,TRBV11-2,TRBJ2-1,TRBD2,CASSSPQREGHEQFF,TGTGCCAGCAGCTCCCCTCAGCGGGAAGGCCATGAGCAGTTCTTC
few,TRBV10-3,TRBJ2-3,.,CAISELMNSATTDTQYF,TGTGCCATCAGTGAGTTGATGAATAGCGCCACTACAGATACGCAGTATTTT
few,TRBV7-8,TRBJ2-7,.,CASSLASGRSYEQYF,TGTGCCAGCAGCTTAGCCTCTGGCAGATCCTACGAGCAGTACTTC
.,TRBV20-1,TRBJ2-3,.,CSATGHRTDTQYF,TGCAGTGCCACAGGTCACAGGACAGATACGCAGTATTTT
.,TRBV3-1,TRBJ2-5,TRBD2,CASSPLAGGSQETQYF,TGTGCCAGCAGCCCCTTAGCGGGAGGGAGCCAAGAGACCCAGTACTTC
few,TRBV5-1,TRBJ1-1,.,CASSLWPREMNTEAFF,TGCGCCAGCAGCTTGTGGCCCAGAGAGATGAACACTGAAGCTTTCTTT
few,TRBV29-1,TRBJ1-2,.,CSVEVRGRQRYGYTF,TGCAGCGTTGAAGTAAGGGGTCGACAGCGCTATGGCTACACCTTC
.,TRBV5-6,TRBJ1-2,TRBD1,CASSPGGRGLHGYTF,TGTGCCAGCAGCCCCGGGGGCAGGGGGCTACATGGCTACACCTTC
once,TRBV6-1,TRBJ1-2,.,CASSHPLQRGHNYGYTF,TGTGCCAGCAGTCATCCACTCCAGCGGGGCCATAACTATGGCTACACCTTC
few,TRBV20-1,TRBJ1-2,.,CSAREGLAGLQNKGTF,TGCAGTGCTAGAGAGGGGCTTGCAGGGCTTCAGAATAAGGGAACCTTC
few,TRBV10-3,TRBJ2-1,.,CAISSSRLGGYNEQFF,TGTGCCATCAGTTCATCTCGGCTGGGGGGCTACAATGAGCAGTTCTTC
.,TRBV9,TRBJ2-7,TRBD1,CASSREGGTGRDEQYF,TGTGCCAGCAGCCGGGAAGGCGGGACAGGGCGTGACGAGCAGTACTTC
many,TRBV12-3/TRBV12-4,TRBJ2-2,TRBD1,CASSLGQGDTGELFF,TGTGCCAGCAGTCTGGGACAGGGGGACACCGGGGAGCTGTTTTTT
.,TRBV4-1,TRBJ1-1,.,CASSHTGSSEAFF,TGCGCCAGCAGCCACACAGGGAGCTCTGAAGCTTTCTTT
.,TRBV7-8,TRBJ2-4,.,CASSRGAILSGFENIQYF,TGTGCCAGCAGCCGAGGGGCGATCCTGAGCGGGTTCGAAAACATTCAGTACTTC
.,TRBV12-3/TRBV12-4,TRBJ2-7,TRBD2,CASSFVAGGVEQYF,TGTGCCAGCAGTTTTGTGGCGGGAGGTGTCGAGCAGTACTTC
.,TRBV6-5,TRBJ2-1,.,CASSYSIGVNEQFF,TGTGCCAGCAGTTACTCGATCGGGGTCAATGAGCAGTTCTTC
.,TRBV4-2,TRBJ2-1,.,CASRGDTYNEQFF,TGTGCCAGCAGAGGGGACACTTACAATGAGCAGTTCTTC
.,TRBV7-9,TRBJ1-2,.,CASSLTLRSTVYGYTF,TGTGCCAGCAGCTTAACGCTCCGGTCGACAGTCTATGGCTACACCTTC
.,TRBV20-1,TRBJ2-1,.,CSATSILEIPYNEQFF,TGCAGTGCTACCAGTATACTAGAAATCCCCTACAATGAGCAGTTCTTC
few,TRBV5-1,TRBJ2-7,TRBD1,CASSMTGYEQYF,TGCGCCAGCAGCATGACAGGGTACGAGCAGTACTTC
few,TRBV7-6,TRBJ1-3,.,CASSPDSLSGNIIYF,TGTGCCAGCAGCCCGGACAGCCTCTCTGGAAACATCATATATTTT
.,TRBV5-6,TRBJ2-7,TRBD2,CASSLGGGIGTRLYEQYF,TGTGCCAGCAGCTTGGGGGGGGGAATCGGGACTAGGCTATACGAGCAGTACTTC
many,TRBV5-1,TRBJ1-1,.,CASSLAGFEAFF,TGCGCCAGCAGCTTGGCCGGGTTTGAAGCTTTCTTT
few,TRBV20-1,TRBJ1-4,.,CSARDPQGVAKLFF,TGCAGTGCTAGAGATCCCCAGGGTGTAGCGAAACTGTTTTTT
.,TRBV12-3/TRBV12-4,TRBJ2-3,.,CASSYPSSFSTDTQYF,TGTGCCAGCAGTTACCCATCTAGCTTTAGCACAGATACGCAGTATTTT
few,TRBV7-8,TRBJ2-3,.,CASSLVGSGADTQYF,TGTGCCAGCAGCTTAGTCGGGAGTGGCGCAGATACGCAGTATTTT
many,TRBV7-2,TRBJ2-5,TRBD2,CASSEGLAGVGTQYF,TGTGCCAGCAGCGAGGGACTAGCGGGAGTAGGGACCCAGTACTTC
few,TRBV25-1,TRBJ1-3,TRBD1,CASSEQGVIGNTIYF,TGTGCCAGCAGCGAACAGGGGGTGATAGGAAACACCATATATTTT
.,TRBV7-2,TRBJ2-3,.,CASSFRQGHRTDTQYF,TGTGCCAGCAGCTTTCGGCAGGGCCACCGGACAGATACGCAGTATTTT
few,TRBV12-3/TRBV12-4,TRBJ1-2,.,CASSSSPIHYGYTF,TGTGCCAGCAGTTCCTCCCCCATACACTATGGCTACACCTTC
few,TRBV5-1,TRBJ2-7,.,CASSLRPHEQYF,TGCGCCAGCAGCTTGCGACCCCACGAGCAGTACTTC
few,TRBV27,TRBJ2-3,.,CASSLYGDTQYF,TGTGCCAGCAGTTTATATGGAGATACGCAGTATTTT
.,TRBV5-1,TRBJ2-7,.,CASSLVGQGTYEQYF,TGCGCCAGCAGCTTGGTTGGTCAGGGTACCTACGAGCAGTACTTC
few,TRBV24-1,TRBJ2-1,TRBD1,CATSDEDRFYNEQFF,TGTGCCACCAGTGATGAGGACAGGTTTTACAATGAGCAGTTCTTC
few,TRBV9,TRBJ2-2,.,CASRQDRSNTGELFF,TGTGCCAGCAGACAGGACAGATCGAACACCGGGGAGCTGTTTTTT
few,TRBV29-1,TRBJ2-1,TRBD2,CSVENFGGGSGYNEQFF,TGCAGCGTTGAAAATTTTGGAGGCGGGAGTGGCTACAATGAGCAGTTCTTC
few,TRBV7-3,TRBJ1-1,TRBD1,CASSRTGITEAFF,TGTGCCAGCAGCCGGACAGGGATCACTGAAGCTTTCTTT